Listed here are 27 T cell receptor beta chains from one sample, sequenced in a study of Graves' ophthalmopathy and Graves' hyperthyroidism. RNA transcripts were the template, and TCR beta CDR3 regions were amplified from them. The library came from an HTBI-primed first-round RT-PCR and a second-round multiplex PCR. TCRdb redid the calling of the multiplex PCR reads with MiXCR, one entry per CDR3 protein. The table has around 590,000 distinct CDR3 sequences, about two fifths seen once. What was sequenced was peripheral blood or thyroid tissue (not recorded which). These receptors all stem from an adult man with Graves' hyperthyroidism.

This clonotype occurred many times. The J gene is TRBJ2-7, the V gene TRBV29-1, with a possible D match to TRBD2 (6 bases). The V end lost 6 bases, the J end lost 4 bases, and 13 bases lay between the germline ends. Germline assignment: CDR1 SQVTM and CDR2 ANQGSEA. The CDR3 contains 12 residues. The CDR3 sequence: CSVHGGNYEQYF. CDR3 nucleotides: TGCAGCGTACACGGCGGGAATTACGAGCAGTACTTC.

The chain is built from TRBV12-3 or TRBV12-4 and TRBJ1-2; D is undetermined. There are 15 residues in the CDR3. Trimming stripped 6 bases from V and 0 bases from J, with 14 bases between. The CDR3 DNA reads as TGTGCCAGCAGCCCCTCGGGTGGAACTAACTATGGCTACACCTTC. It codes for CASSPSGGTNYGYTF.

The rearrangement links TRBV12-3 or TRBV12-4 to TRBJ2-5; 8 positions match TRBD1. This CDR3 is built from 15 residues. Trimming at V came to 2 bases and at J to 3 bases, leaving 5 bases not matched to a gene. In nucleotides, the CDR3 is TGTGCCAGCAGTTTATTCGGGACAGGCAAAGAGACCCAGTACTTC. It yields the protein CASSLFGTGKETQYF.

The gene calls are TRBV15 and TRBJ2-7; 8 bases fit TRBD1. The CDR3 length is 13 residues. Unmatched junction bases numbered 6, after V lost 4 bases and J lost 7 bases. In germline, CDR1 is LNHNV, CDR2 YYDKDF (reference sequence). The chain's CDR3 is CATSTRQGMEQYF. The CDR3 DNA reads TGTGCCACCAGCACTCGACAGGGGATGGAGCAGTACTTC.

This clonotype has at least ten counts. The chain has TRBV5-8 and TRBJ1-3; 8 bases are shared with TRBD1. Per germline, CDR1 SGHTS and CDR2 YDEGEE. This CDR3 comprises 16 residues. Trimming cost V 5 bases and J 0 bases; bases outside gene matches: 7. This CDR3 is CASRSGQASSGNTIYF. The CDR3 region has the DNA TGTGCCAGCAGATCGGGACAGGCCTCCTCTGGAAACACCATATATTTT.

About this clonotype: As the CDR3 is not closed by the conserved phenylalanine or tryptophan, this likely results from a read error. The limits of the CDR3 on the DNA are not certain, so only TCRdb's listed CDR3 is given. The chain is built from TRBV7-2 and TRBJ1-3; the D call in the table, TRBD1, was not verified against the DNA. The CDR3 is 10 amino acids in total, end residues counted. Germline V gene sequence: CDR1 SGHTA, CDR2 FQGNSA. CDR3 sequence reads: CASSLRDRGR.

The CDR3 spells CATSRDNSETQYF. The CDR3 region has the DNA TGTGCCACCAGCAGAGATAATTCGGAGACCCAGTACTTC. The V and J genes are TRBV15 and TRBJ2-5; D uncertain. Germline values: CDR1 LNHNV, CDR2 YYDKDF (reference sequence). The CDR3 is 13 residues long. V shed 0 bases and J shed 5 bases, with 7 bases lying between them.

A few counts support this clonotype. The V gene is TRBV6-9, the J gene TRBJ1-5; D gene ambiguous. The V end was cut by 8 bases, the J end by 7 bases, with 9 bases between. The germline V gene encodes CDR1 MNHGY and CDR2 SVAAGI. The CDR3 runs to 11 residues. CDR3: CASVGFQPQHF. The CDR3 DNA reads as TGTGCCAGCGTGGGGTTCCAGCCCCAGCATTTT.

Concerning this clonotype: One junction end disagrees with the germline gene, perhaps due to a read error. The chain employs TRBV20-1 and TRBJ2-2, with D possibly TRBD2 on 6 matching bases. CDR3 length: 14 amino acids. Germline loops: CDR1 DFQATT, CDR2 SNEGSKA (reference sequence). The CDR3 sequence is CSARDLVTGGEQFF. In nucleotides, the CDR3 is TGCAGTGCTAGAGATCTTGTCACAGGCGGGGAGCAGTTTTTT.

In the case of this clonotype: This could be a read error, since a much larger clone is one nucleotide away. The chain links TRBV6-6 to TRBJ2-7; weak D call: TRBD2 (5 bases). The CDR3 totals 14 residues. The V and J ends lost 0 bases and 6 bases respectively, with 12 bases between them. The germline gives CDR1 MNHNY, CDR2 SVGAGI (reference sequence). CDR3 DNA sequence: TGTGCCAGCAGTTACTCCTCGAGGGCCTGCGAGCAGTACTTC. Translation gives CASSYSSRACEQYF.

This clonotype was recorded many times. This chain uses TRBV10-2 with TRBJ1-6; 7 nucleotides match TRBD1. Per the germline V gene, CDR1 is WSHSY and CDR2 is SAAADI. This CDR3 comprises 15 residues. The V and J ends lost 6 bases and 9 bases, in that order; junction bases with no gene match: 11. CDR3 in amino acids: CASRTGTEVASPLHF. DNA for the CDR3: TGCGCCAGCAGGACTGGGACAGAGGTAGCTTCACCCCTCCACTTT.

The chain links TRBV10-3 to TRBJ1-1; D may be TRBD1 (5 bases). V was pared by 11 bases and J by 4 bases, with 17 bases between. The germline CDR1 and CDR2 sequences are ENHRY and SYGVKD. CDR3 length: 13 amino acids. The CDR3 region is CAPGEFEGTEAFF. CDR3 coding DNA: TGTGCCCCGGGGGAGTTCGAGGGCACTGAAGCTTTCTTT.

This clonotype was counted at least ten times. This CDR3 reads CASSLARVNTEAFF. CDR3 in DNA: TGTGCCAGCAGCTTAGCCAGAGTGAACACTGAAGCTTTCTTT. The chain carries TRBV7-9 and TRBJ1-1; D unresolved. V lost 0 bases and J 0 bases, leaving 5 bases between the germline ends. The CDR3 sequence is 14 residues long. Germline loops: CDR1 SEHNR, CDR2 FQNEAQ (reference sequence).

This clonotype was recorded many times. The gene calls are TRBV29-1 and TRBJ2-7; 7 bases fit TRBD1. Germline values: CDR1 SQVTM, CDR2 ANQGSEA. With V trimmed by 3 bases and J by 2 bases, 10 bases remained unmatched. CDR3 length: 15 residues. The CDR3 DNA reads TGCAGCGTTGATGCCCGGGACAGCGGCACCTACGAGCAGTACTTC. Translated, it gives CSVDARDSGTYEQYF.

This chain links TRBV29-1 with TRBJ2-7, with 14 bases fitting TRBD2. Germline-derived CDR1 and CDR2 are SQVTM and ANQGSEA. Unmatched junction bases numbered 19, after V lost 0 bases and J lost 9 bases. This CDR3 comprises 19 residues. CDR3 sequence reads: CSVEEDGTSGSAVLRAQYF. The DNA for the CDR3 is TGCAGCGTTGAAGAGGACGGGACTAGCGGGAGCGCCGTCCTACGAGCGCAGTACTTC.

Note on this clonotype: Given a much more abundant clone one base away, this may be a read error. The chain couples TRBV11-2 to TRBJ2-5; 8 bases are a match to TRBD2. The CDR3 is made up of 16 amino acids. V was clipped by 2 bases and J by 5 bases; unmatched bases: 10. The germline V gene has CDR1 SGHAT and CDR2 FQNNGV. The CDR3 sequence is CASSLLHPGGGETQYF. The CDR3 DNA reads TGTGCCAGCAGCTTACTACACCCGGGAGGGGGTGAGACCCAGTACTTC.

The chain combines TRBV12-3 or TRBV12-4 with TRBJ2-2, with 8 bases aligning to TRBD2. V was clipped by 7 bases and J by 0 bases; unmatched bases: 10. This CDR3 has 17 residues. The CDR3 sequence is CASTVSGGGTNTGELFF. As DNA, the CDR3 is TGTGCCAGCACCGTAAGTGGCGGGGGGACGAACACCGGGGAGCTGTTTTTT.

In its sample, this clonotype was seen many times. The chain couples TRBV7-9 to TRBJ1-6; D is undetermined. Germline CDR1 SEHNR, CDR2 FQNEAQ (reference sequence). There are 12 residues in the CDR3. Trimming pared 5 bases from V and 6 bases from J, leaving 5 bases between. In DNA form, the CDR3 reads TGTGCCAGCAGCAGCAGTAATTCACCCCTCCACTTT. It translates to CASSSSNSPLHF. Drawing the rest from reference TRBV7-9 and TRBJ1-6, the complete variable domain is DTGVSQNPRHKITKRGQNVTFRCDPISEHNRLYWYRQTLGQGPEFLTYFQNEAQLEKSRLLSDRFSAERPKGSFSTLEIQRTEQGDSAMYLCASSSSNSPLHFGNGTRLTVT.

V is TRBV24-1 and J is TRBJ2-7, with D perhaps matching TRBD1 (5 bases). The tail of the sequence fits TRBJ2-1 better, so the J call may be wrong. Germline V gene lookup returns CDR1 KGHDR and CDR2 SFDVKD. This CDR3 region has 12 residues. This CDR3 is CATSSGYNEQFF. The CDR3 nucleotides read TGTGCCACCAGCTCAGGGTACAATGAGCAGTTCTTC.

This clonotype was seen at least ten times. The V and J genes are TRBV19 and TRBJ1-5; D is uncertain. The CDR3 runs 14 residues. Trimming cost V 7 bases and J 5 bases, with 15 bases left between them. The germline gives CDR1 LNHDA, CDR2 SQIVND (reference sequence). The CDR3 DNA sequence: TGTGCCAGTAACCAAGGGAAGGGCCATCAGCCCCAGCATTTT. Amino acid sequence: CASNQGKGHQPQHF. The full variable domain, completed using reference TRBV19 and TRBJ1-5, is DGGITQSPKYLFRKEGQNVTLSCEQNLNHDAMYWYRQDPGQGLRLIYYSQIVNDFQKGDIAEGYSVSREKKESFPLTVTSAQKNPTAFYLCASNQGKGHQPQHFGDGTRLSIL.

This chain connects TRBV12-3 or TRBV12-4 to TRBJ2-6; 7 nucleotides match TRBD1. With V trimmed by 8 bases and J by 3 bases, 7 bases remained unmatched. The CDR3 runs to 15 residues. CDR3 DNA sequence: TGTGCCAGCCGACGACAGGGCGGTGGGGCCAACGTCCTGACTTTC. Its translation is CASRRQGGGANVLTF.

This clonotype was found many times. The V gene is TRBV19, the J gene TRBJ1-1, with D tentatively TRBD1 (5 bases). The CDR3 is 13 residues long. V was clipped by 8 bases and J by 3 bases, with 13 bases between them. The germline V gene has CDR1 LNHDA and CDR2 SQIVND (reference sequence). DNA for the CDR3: TGTGCCAGTCGGGGATTGGGGGACACTGAAGCTTTCTTT. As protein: CASRGLGDTEAFF. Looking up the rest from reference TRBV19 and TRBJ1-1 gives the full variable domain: DGGITQSPKYLFRKEGQNVTLSCEQNLNHDAMYWYRQDPGQGLRLIYYSQIVNDFQKGDIAEGYSVSREKKESFPLTVTSAQKNPTAFYLCASRGLGDTEAFFGQGTRLTVV.

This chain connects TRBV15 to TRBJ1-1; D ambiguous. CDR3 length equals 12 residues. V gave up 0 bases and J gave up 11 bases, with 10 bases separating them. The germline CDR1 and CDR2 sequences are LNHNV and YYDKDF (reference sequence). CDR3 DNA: TGTGCCACCAGCAGAGATTCTGGAATGGCTTTCTTT. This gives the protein CATSRDSGMAFF.

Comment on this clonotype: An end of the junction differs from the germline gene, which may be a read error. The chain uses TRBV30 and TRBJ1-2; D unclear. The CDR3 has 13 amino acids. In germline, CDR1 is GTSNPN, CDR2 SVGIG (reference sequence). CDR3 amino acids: CAWSVGVYYGYAF. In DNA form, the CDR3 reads TGTGCCTGGAGTGTTGGGGTCTACTATGGCTACGCCTTC.

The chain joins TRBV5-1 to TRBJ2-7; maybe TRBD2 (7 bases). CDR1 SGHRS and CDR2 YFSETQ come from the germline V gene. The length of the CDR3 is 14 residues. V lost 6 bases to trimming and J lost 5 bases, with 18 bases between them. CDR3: CASTVFGGRNEQYF. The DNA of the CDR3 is TGCGCCAGCACCGTGTTCGGGGGGCGGAACGAGCAGTACTTC.

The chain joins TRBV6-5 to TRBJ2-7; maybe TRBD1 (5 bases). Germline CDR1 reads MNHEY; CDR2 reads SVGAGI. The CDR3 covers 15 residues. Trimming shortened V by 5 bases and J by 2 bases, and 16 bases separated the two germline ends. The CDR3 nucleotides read TGTGCCAGCAGTGACCGGTTAGGGGTCCCCTACGAGCAGTACTTC. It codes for CASSDRLGVPYEQYF.

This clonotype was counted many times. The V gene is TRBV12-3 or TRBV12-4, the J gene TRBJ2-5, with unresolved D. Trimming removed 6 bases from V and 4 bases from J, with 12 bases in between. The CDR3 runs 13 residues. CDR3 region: CASSLGRLETQYF. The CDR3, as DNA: TGTGCCAGCAGCCTCGGGCGGCTAGAGACCCAGTACTTC.